Given below is one T cell receptor beta chain in context. Its target antigen remains unknown. Qualities for individual bases were not recorded, and no much larger clone is one base off. Following the manufacturer's recommendations, the immunoSEQ kit was used to generate TCR beta libraries from genomic DNA. To prepare the libraries, a first multiplex PCR with proprietary primers was run, followed by a second PCR that added unique barcodes, and a bead cleanup was done after each round. A positive control reaction and a negative control reaction, both provided in the kit, were run with every batch of samples. The final libraries were assessed on an Agilent 4200 TapeStation D1000 ScreenTape, pooled by volume, and quantified by qPCR. Sequencing was performed on an Illumina NextSeq500 with a MidOutput 150-cycle cartridge, and 156 Read1 and 15 Index1 cycles were run with kit custom primers. The pooled library was loaded at approximately 0.95 pM with a 20% PhiX control spike-in. Regarding the original processing steps: Vendor-processed data were analyzed in R, with a clonotype defined as all T cells sharing the same CDR3 nucleotide sequence. In the clone abundance analyses, frequencies were normalized to the 10,000 most abundant clones in each sample. Public T cell clones, which averaged fewer than five per sample, were excluded before analysis. A difference in abundance of at least 32-fold between compartments was used to define tumor-enriched and baseline blood-enriched clonotypes. A beta-binomial differential abundance model was applied to find clonotypes that expanded or contracted between blood time points. The Baroni-Urbani and Buser coefficient was used to measure tumor-blood repertoire similarity, and groups were compared with two-tailed Wilcoxon tests in R. TCRdb carries this immuneACCESS record with in-frame sequences only. Its versions omit some clonotypes, under half of them owing to an unresolved V gene in the studies checked, with the rest unexplained. Clonal size and the V and J genes are those of that table, whereas D and trimming came from the DNA. The sample includes about 150,000 clones, with about 87% observed a single time. The top ten hold about 4.3% of the sample.

The time point label, as the study defines it: baseline pretreatment blood. The meaning of the sample's treatment or condition label: 15 Gy SBRT to primary tumor, nephrectomy 4 weeks later. To track tumor-enriched clonotypes, serial peripheral blood was sampled from radiation-treated patients at baseline and at 2 weeks and 4 weeks after SBRT. All patients had renal cell carcinoma with clear cell pathology. The QIAamp DNA Blood Mini Kit (Qiagen) was used to prepare genomic DNA for TCR sequencing. Only samples passing all quality control checks were included in the analyses. CDR1 and CDR2, per the germline V gene, are SQVTM and ANQGSEA. V and J lose 6 bases and 6 bases, and a span of 33 bases separates them. The CDR3 contains 18 residues, cysteine and phenylalanine counted. The entry retains the CDR3 DNA only, 54 bases that are in frame from base 1. This sample stems from a study of radiation and T cells in renal cell carcinoma (dated by TCRdb to the early 2020s). About the study as a whole: The samples were obtained from a clinical trial, where primary renal cell carcinomas were treated with 15 Gy stereotactic body radiation therapy and then removed by nephrectomy 4 weeks afterward. A total of some 55 samples underwent TCR beta sequencing, made up of approximately 26 tumors and around 27 peripheral blood samples. In the roughly 49 samples combined, around 3.9 million unique CDR3 nucleotide sequences were found, encoding approximately 2,800,000 unique CDR3 amino acid sequences.

What the study reported, not specific to this receptor: Top tumor clonotypes rose in blood from baseline to 2 weeks post-radiation, then contracted by 4 weeks, suggesting transient expansion of tumor-resident clones. Because pretreatment tumor biopsies were not available, the study could not determine whether clonotypes were already present within the tumor at baseline. Because the trial had a single-armed design, the trial could not examine how radiation dose or scheduling affected the TCR repertoire. Dynamics of the blood repertoire were not tracked past 4 weeks after treatment.

The sample was blood, taken from a patient whose treatment included radiotherapy and nephrectomy. The sequence came from a woman aged 70 to 79 with renal cell carcinoma. Rearrangement joined TRBV29-1 to TRBJ2-7, with the D gene possibly TRBD1 or TRBD2, each one fitting 5 bases. The CDR3 in this case is CSVGPCLPTGDLGVEQYF. The nucleotides are TGCAGCGTAGGCCCCTGCTTACCGACTGGGGACCTTGGCGTCGAGCAGTACTTC.